The 17 T cell receptor beta chains given below trace back to one sample, sequenced in a study of CD8 T cell repertoires and HIV-1 epitope variants. Sequencing was performed with immunoSEQ multiplex PCR; in TCRdb, only in-frame clones are kept and a portion is missing. The sample shows under 6,000 clones, approximately 72% of them seen only once. No antigen is known for these receptors. Sequenced input: cultured CD8+ T cells derived from PBMCs. These receptors were obtained from a male donor with HIV.

The chain employs TRBV19 and TRBJ2-2; 7 bases line up with TRBD1. The CDR3 spans 13 residues. The V gene end was trimmed by 6 bases and the J gene end by 5 bases; junction bases not matched to a gene: 3. The germline CDR1 and CDR2 sequences are LNHDA and SQIVND (reference sequence). CDR3 region: CASSRGWTGELFF. The CDR3 DNA sequence: TGTGCCAGTAGCAGGGGGTGGACCGGGGAGCTGTTTTTT.

The chain carries TRBV28 and TRBJ1-1, with D uncertain. The germline V gene has CDR1 MDHEN and CDR2 SYDVKM. The CDR3 loop spans 11 amino acids. Trimming took 3 bases from V and 8 from J, leaving 7 bases between them. The CDR3 region is CASSLNGEAFF. The CDR3 DNA sequence: TGTGCCAGCAGTTTGAACGGGGAAGCTTTCTTT. Filled out from reference TRBV28 and TRBJ1-1, the complete variable domain reads DVKVTQSSRYLVKRTGEKVFLECVQDMDHENMFWYRQDPGLGLRLIYFSYDVKMKEKGDIPEGYSVSREKKERFSLILESASTNQTSMYLCASSLNGEAFFGQGTRLTVV.

The rearrangement joins TRBV19 to TRBJ2-1; 13 bases are shared with TRBD2. There are 14 residues in the CDR3. The ends lost 8 bases at V and 9 bases at J; junction bases unmatched: 7. From germline, CDR1 is LNHDA and CDR2 SQIVND (reference sequence). DNA of the CDR3: TGTGCCAGTTCCGGGACTAGCGGGATTGGTGAGCAGTTCTTC. This translates into CASSGTSGIGEQFF.

This chain uses TRBV28 with TRBJ2-1, with 8 bases matching TRBD2. This CDR3 has 16 amino acids. Germline V gene sequence: CDR1 MDHEN, CDR2 SYDVKM. V shed 3 bases and J 6 bases; nucleotides not matched to a gene: 10. CDR3 region: CASSLWGLDLGNEQFF. The CDR3 coding sequence is TGTGCCAGCAGTTTGTGGGGACTAGATCTGGGCAATGAGCAGTTCTTC.

V gene TRBV5-5 combines with J gene TRBJ1-5; the D is unclear. CDR1 and CDR2 (germline): SGHKS, YYEKEE (reference sequence). V shed 1 base and J shed 0 bases, with 5 bases lying between them. This CDR3 is built from 14 residues. The CDR3 spells CASSLTDSNQPQHF. DNA of the CDR3: TGTGCCAGCAGCTTGACGGATAGCAATCAGCCCCAGCATTTT.

The chain combines TRBV10-2 with TRBJ1-6; no clear D gene. Trimming cost V 2 bases and J 10 bases, with 3 bases left between them. CDR1 is WSHSY, CDR2 SAAADI, per germline. There are 11 residues in the CDR3. The CDR3 DNA follows: TGCGCCAGCAGTGAGGGGTCACCCCTCCACTTT. It is translated as CASSEGSPLHF.

This clone ranks as large. The rearrangement links TRBV28 to TRBJ1-1; TRBD1 matches 8 bases. V lost 5 bases, J lost 8 bases, and 7 bases stayed unmatched. The germline gives CDR1 MDHEN, CDR2 SYDVKM. The length of the CDR3 is 13 residues. CDR3 DNA: TGTGCCAGCAGTCCCATTGGGACAGGAGAAGCTTTCTTT. It encodes CASSPIGTGEAFF.

This chain links TRBV2 with TRBJ2-7; no definite D call. Looked up from germline, CDR1 is SNHLY and CDR2 is FYNNEI. The CDR3 has 14 residues. Between the trimmed V and J ends, which lost 6 bases and 5 bases, there was a span of 17 bases. CDR3 amino acids: CASSRSGGTDEQYF. The CDR3 DNA follows: TGTGCCAGCAGCCGCTCGGGTGGTACGGACGAGCAGTACTTC.

J is TRBJ2-3 and V is TRBV11-1; 8 nucleotides align to TRBD2. V shed 4 bases, J shed 7 bases, and the junction held 4 bases outside the gene matches. Germline V gene lookup returns CDR1 SGHAT and CDR2 FQDESV (reference sequence). This CDR3 contains 13 residues. CDR3 DNA: TGTGCCAGCAGCTCCGGGGGGGCGAATACGCAGTATTTT. It encodes CASSSGGANTQYF.

This clone was recorded a few times. The V call is TRBV11-3, the J call TRBJ1-1; D is unclear. Between the trimmed V and J ends, which lost 5 bases and 1 base, there was a span of 8 bases. Germline lookup yields CDR1 SGHNT and CDR2 YENEEA. The CDR3 runs 13 residues. This CDR3 reads CASSPSANTEAFF. CDR3 nucleotide sequence: TGTGCCAGCAGCCCCTCGGCGAACACTGAAGCTTTCTTT.

This clone was found a few times. The CDR3 DNA reads as TGTGCCTGGAGTGTGTCAGGGGGCAACTACGAGCAGTACTTC. As protein: CAWSVSGGNYEQYF. V is TRBV30 and J is TRBJ2-7, with TRBD1 identical over 8 bases. The CDR3 consists of 14 residues. The J segment lost 3 bases and the V segment lost 0 bases, leaving 4 bases of the junction unmatched. Germline CDR1 reads GTSNPN; CDR2 reads SVGIG (reference sequence).

This sequence joins TRBV5-4 and TRBJ2-1, with D maybe TRBD2 (6 bases). The germline V gene has CDR1 SGHNT and CDR2 YYREEE (reference sequence). CDR3 length: 15 residues. V gave up 2 bases and J gave up 10 bases, with 19 bases separating them. The CDR3 nucleotides read TGTGCCAGCAGCTTATGGGAGGTTGAATACGGGGAGCAGTTCTTC. Amino acid sequence: CASSLWEVEYGEQFF.

This rearrangement joins TRBV5-4 to TRBJ2-2; 11 nucleotides line up with TRBD2. This CDR3 has 16 amino acids. CDR1 is SGHNT, CDR2 YYREEE, per germline (reference sequence). Trimming cost V 4 bases and J 5 bases; bases outside gene matches: 7. In DNA, the CDR3 is TGTGCCAGCAGCCCAGGACTAGCGGGTAATACCGGGGAGCTGTTTTTT. Translated, it gives CASSPGLAGNTGELFF.

This clone has more than one count but fewer than ten. This chain joins TRBV4-1 and TRBJ2-7, with a tentative D call TRBD2 (5 bases). This CDR3 is 13 amino acids long. Trimming pared 4 bases from V and 2 bases from J, leaving 9 bases between. Per the germline V gene, CDR1 is MGHRA and CDR2 is YSYEKL. This CDR3 reads CASSPDSPYEQYF. The DNA for the CDR3 is TGCGCCAGCAGCCCGGACTCTCCCTACGAGCAGTACTTC.

This clone came up once. This chain joins TRBV27 and TRBJ1-5; D possibly corresponds to TRBD1 (5 bases). Trimming took 6 bases from V and 6 from J, leaving 30 bases between them. The CDR3 sequence is 19 residues long. The germline V gene encodes CDR1 MNHEY and CDR2 SMNVEV (reference sequence). For the CDR3, the DNA is TGTGCCAGCAGACTTAATATGCTCGACAGCTCCACTTTAGGTCAGCCCCAGCATTTT. Translated, it gives CASRLNMLDSSTLGQPQHF.

V gene TRBV27 combines with J gene TRBJ2-5; D unresolved. CDR3 length: 12 residues. The V and J ends lost 5 bases and 5 bases respectively, with 9 bases between them. Germline-derived CDR1 and CDR2 are MNHEY and SMNVEV (reference sequence). The CDR3 reads CASSVYGETQYF. CDR3 bases: TGTGCCAGCAGTGTTTATGGGGAGACCCAGTACTTC.

J is TRBJ2-7 and V is TRBV2, with a possible D match to TRBD1 (5 bases). With 0 bases removed from V and 3 bases from J, the gap between germline ends came to 9 bases. The CDR3 sequence is 14 residues long. CDR1 SNHLY and CDR2 FYNNEI come from the germline V gene. The CDR3, as DNA: TGTGCCAGCAGTGAAGCCTCGGACAACTACGAGCAGTACTTC. Protein: CASSEASDNYEQYF.